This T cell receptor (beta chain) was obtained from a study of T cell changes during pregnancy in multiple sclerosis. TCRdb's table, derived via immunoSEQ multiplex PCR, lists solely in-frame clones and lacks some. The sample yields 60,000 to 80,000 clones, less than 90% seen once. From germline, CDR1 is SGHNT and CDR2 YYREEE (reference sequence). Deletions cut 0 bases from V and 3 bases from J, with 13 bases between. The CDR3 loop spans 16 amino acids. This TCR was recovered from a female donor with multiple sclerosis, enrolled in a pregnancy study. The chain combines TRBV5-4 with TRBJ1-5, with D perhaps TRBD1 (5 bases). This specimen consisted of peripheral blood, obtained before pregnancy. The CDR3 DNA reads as TGTGCCAGCAGCTTGGGGGGGGACCTATCCAATCAGCCCCAGCATTTT. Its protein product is CASSLGGDLSNQPQHF.